This T cell receptor beta chain is from a study of T cell changes during pregnancy in multiple sclerosis. Some clones are missing from TCRdb's copy, which holds only in-frame ones; the method was immunoSEQ multiplex PCR. The table lists roughly 28,000 clones, 85% to 90% of them singletons. A single count supports this clone. The V end lost 7 bases, the J end lost 1 base, and 11 bases lay between the germline ends. The CDR3 is 15 residues long. Germline CDR1 is MDHEN and CDR2 is SYDVKM. The material sequenced was CD4+ T cells from peripheral blood mononuclear cells, taken in the first trimester of pregnancy. The clonotype was recovered from a female donor in good health, enrolled as a control in a pregnancy study. V and J are TRBV28 and TRBJ2-6; no reliable D call. CDR3 DNA: TGTGCCAGCATAAGTAGGAGATCTGGGGCCAACGTCCTGACTTTC. Its protein product is CASISRRSGANVLTF.